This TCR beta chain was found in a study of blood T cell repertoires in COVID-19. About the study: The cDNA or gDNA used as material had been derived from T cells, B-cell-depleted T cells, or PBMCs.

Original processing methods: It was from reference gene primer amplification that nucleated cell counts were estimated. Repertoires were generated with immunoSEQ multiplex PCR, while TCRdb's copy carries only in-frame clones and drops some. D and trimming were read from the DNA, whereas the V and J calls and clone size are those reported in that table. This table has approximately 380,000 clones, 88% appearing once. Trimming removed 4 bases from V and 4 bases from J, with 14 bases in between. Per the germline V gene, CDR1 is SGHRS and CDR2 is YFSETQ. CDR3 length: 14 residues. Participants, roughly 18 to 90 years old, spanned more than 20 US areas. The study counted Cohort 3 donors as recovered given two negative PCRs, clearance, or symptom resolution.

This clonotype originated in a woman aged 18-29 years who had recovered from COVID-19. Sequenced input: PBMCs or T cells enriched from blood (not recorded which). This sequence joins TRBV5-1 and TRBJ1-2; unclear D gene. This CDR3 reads CASSTSMTAYGYTF. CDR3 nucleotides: TGCGCCAGCAGCACCTCTATGACTGCCTATGGCTACACCTTC. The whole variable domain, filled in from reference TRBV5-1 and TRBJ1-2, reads KAGVTQTPRYLIKTRGQQVTLSCSPISGHRSVSWYQQTPGQGLQFLFEYFSETQRNKGNFPGRFSGRQFSNSRSEMNVSTLELGDSALYLCASSTSMTAYGYTFGSGTRLTVV.